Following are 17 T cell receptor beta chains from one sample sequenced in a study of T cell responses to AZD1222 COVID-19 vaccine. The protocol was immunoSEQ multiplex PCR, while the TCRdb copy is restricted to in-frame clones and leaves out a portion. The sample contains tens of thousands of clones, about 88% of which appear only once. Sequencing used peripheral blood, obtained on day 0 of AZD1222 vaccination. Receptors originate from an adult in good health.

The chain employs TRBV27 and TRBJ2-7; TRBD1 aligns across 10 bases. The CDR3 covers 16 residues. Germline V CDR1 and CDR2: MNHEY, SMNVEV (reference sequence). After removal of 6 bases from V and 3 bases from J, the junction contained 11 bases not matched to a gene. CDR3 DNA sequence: TGTGCCAGCAGGATCTCGTCCGGGACAGGGGACTACGAGCAGTACTTC. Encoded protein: CASRISSGTGDYEQYF.

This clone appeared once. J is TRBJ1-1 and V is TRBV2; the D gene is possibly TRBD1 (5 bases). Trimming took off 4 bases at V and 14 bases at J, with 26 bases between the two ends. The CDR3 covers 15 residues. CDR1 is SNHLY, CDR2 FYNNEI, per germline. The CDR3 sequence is CASSANVGAPGEGFF. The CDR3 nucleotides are TGTGCCAGCAGTGCCAACGTAGGGGCCCCAGGCGAGGGGTTCTTT. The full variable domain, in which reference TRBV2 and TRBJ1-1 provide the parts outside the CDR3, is EPEVTQTPSHQVTQMGQEVILRCVPISNHLYFYWYRQILGQKVEFLVSFYNNEISEKSEIFDDQFSVERPDGSNFTLKIRSTKLEDSAMYFCASSANVGAPGEGFFGQGTRLTVV.

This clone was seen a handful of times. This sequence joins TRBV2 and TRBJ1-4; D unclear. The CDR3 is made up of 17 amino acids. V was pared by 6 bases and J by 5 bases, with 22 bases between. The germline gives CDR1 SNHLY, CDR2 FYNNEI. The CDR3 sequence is CASRDLNDPRPNEKLFF. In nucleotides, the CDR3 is TGTGCCAGCAGGGACCTAAACGACCCGAGACCCAATGAAAAACTGTTTTTT.

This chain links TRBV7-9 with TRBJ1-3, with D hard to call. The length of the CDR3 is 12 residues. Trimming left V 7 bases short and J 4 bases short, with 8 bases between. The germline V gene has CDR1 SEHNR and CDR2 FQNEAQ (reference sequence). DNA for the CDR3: TGTGCCAGCATGGGGTTCGGAAACACCATATATTTT. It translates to CASMGFGNTIYF.

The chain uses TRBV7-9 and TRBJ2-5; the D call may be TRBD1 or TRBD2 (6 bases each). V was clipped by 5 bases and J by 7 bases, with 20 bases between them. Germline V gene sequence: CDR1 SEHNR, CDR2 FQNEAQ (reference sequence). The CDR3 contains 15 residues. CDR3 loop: CASSGGTVVQGTQYF. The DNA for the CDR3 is TGTGCCAGCAGCGGAGGGACGGTAGTACAGGGGACCCAGTACTTC. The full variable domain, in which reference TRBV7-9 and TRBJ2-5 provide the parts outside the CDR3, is DTGVSQNPRHKITKRGQNVTFRCDPISEHNRLYWYRQTLGQGPEFLTYFQNEAQLEKSRLLSDRFSAERPKGSFSTLEIQRTEQGDSAMYLCASSGGTVVQGTQYFGPGTRLLVL.

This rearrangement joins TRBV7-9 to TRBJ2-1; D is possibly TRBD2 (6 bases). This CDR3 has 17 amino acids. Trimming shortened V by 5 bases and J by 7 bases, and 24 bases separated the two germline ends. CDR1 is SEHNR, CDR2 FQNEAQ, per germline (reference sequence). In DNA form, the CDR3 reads TGTGCCAGCAGCGATATCAACGGGGACTCGAGCCGGAATGAGCAGTTCTTC. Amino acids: CASSDINGDSSRNEQFF.

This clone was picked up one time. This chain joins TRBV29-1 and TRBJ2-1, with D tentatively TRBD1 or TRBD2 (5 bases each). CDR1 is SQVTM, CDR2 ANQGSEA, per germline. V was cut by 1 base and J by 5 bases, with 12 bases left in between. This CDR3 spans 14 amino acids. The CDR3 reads CSVEVAGTNNEQFF. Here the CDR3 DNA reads TGCAGCGTTGAAGTAGCCGGGACGAACAATGAGCAGTTCTTC.

CDR3 sequence reads: CASSQNGGVSTGELFF. The CDR3 DNA is TGTGCCAGCAGCCAAAACGGGGGAGTGAGTACCGGGGAGCTGTTTTTT. This chain joins TRBV7-6 and TRBJ2-2, with D perhaps matching TRBD2 (6 bases). With 5 bases removed from V and 5 bases from J, the gap between germline ends came to 18 bases. The CDR3 loop spans 16 amino acids. Germline CDR1 SGHVS, CDR2 FNYEAQ.

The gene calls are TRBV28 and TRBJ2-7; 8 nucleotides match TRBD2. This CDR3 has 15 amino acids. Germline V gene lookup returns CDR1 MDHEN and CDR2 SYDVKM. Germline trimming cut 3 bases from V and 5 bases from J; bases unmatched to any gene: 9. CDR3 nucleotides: TGTGCCAGCAGTTTCGTAGGCGGGAGGAAGAACGAGCAGTACTTC. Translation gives CASSFVGGRKNEQYF.

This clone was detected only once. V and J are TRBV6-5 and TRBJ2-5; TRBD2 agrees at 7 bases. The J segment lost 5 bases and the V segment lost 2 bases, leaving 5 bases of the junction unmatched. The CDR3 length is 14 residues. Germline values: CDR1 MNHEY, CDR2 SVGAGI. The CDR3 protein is CASSYPGGGETQYF. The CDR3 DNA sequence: TGTGCCAGCAGTTACCCGGGGGGTGGGGAGACCCAGTACTTC.

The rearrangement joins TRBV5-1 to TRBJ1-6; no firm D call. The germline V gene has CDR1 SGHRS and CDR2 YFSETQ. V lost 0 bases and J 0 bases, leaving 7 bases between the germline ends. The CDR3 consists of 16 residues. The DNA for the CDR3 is TGCGCCAGCAGCTTGGCTCAGCTCTCCTATAATTCACCCCTCCACTTT. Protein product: CASSLAQLSYNSPLHF.

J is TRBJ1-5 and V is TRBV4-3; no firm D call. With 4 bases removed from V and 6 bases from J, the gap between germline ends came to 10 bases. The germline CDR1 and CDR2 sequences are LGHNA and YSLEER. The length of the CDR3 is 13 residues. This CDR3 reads CASSPYVGQPQHF. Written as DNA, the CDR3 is TGCGCCAGCAGCCCTTACGTAGGTCAGCCCCAGCATTTT.

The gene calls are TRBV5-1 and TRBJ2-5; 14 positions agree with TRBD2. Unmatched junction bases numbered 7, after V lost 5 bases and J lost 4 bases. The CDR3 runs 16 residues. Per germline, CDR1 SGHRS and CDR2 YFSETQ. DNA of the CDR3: TGCGCCAGCAGACCGGGACTAGCGGGGGTAGGAGAGACCCAGTACTTC. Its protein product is CASRPGLAGVGETQYF.

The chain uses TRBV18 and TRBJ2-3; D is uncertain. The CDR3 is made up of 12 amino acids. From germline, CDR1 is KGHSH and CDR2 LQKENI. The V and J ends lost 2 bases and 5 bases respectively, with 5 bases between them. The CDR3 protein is CASSPWEDTQYF. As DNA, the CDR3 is TGTGCCAGCTCACCATGGGAAGATACGCAGTATTTT.

The CDR3, as DNA: TGTGCCAGCAGCCCCACTGGGGGCCTCCAAGAGACCCAGTACTTC. Protein sequence: CASSPTGGLQETQYF. The J gene is TRBJ2-5, the V gene TRBV7-3, with D perhaps TRBD1 (6 bases). CDR1 and CDR2 (germline): SGHTA, FQGTGA. The ends were cut back, 5 bases at V and 1 base at J, with 14 bases in the middle. The length of the CDR3 is 15 residues.

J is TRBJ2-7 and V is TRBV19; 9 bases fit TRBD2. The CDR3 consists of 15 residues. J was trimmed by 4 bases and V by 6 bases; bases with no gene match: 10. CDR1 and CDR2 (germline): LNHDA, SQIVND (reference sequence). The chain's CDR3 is CASRANSGSSYEQYF. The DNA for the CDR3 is TGTGCCAGTAGAGCTAATAGCGGGAGCTCATACGAGCAGTACTTC.

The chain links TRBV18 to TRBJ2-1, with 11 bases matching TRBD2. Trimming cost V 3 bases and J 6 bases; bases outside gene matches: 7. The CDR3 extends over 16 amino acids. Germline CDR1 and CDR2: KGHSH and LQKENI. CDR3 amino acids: CASSPGTSGAANEQFF. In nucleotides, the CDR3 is TGTGCCAGCTCACCCGGGACTAGCGGAGCGGCCAATGAGCAGTTCTTC.